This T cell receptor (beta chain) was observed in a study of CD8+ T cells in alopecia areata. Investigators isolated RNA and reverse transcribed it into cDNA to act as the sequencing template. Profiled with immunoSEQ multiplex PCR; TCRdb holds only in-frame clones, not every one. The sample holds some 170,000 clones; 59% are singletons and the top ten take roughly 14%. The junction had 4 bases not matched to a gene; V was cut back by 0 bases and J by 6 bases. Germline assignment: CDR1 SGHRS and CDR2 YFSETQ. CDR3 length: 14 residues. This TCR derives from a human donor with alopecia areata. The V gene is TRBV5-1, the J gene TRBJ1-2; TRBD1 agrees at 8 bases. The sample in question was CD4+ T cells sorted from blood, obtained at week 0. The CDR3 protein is CASSLGRGRDGYTF. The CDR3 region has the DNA TGCGCCAGCAGCTTGGGCAGGGGGCGCGATGGCTACACCTTC.